A selection of T cell receptor beta chains follows, all from one sample in a study of CD8+ T cells in alopecia areata. This table comes from immunoSEQ multiplex PCR, and its TCRdb copy is limited to in-frame clones, with some not included. This repertoire shows 180,000 or so clones, about 61% found once; its top ten account for 15% to 20%. The sample consisted of CD4+ T cells sorted from blood, taken between weeks 55 and 65, from a patient treated with tofacitinib. These receptors originate from a human donor with alopecia areata. Each CDR3 is given with its conserved first and last residue. D genes are given only for firm matches. Size values are once, few and many counts, or a class for expanded clones, and some rows have none.

TRBJ1-6 | NA | few | TRBV6-5 | TGTGCCAGCAGTTACTCGAAGGGGGACAATTCACCCCTCCACTTT | CASSYSKGDNSPLHF
TRBJ1-3 | NA | NA | TRBV29-1 | TGCAGCGCAGCCGGACAATACAACTCTGGAAACACCATATATTTT | CSAAGQYNSGNTIYF
TRBJ1-1 | NA | NA | TRBV15 | TGTGCCACCAGCACAGGTTTGTGGAACACTGAAGCTTTCTTT | CATSTGLWNTEAFF
TRBJ2-5 | NA | NA | TRBV4-2 | TGTGCCAGCAGCCAAGATCGCGGTCGAGAGACCCAGTACTTC | CASSQDRGRETQYF
TRBJ2-7 | NA | few | TRBV30 | TGTGCCTGGAAGGGCAGGACCTACGAGCAGTACTTC | CAWKGRTYEQYF
TRBJ1-2 | NA | once | TRBV29-1 | TGCAGCGCAGATAACTATGGCTACACCTTC | CSADNYGYTF
TRBJ2-1 | TRBD1 | NA | TRBV2 | TGTGCCAGCAGGGAGACAGGGACCTTCAATGAGCAGTTCTTC | CASRETGTFNEQFF
TRBJ2-1 | NA | NA | TRBV25-1 | TGTGCCAGCAGTGAATCTGATCCCTACAATGAGCAGTTCTTC | CASSESDPYNEQFF
TRBJ2-2 | NA | NA | TRBV2 | TGTGCCAGCAGTGAAGGGGGGTCCCGGACCGGGGAGCTGTTTTTT | CASSEGGSRTGELFF
TRBJ2-7 | NA | few | TRBV18 | TGTGCCAGCTCCTCCGGAGCAGTCGAGCAGTACTTC | CASSSGAVEQYF
TRBJ1-5 | NA | few | TRBV29-1 | TGCAGCGTTGAATGGGCCAAACACAATCAGCCCCAGCATTTT | CSVEWAKHNQPQHF
TRBJ2-3 | NA | NA | TRBV7-2 | TGTGCCAGCAGCCCGTACACAGATACGCAGTATTTT | CASSPYTDTQYF
TRBJ1-2 | TRBD1 | NA | TRBV25-1 | TGTGCCAGCACTATGGACAGGGGGACTCAGGGCTACACCTTC | CASTMDRGTQGYTF
TRBJ2-5 | NA | NA | TRBV30 | TGTGCCTGGAGTGTACACGGAGGGAAGACCCAGTACTTC | CAWSVHGGKTQYF
TRBJ2-4 | NA | NA | TRBV19 | TGTGCCAGTAAAATGCTGGGCACCGGAAACATTCAGTACTTC | CASKMLGTGNIQYF
TRBJ1-5 | TRBD1 | few | TRBV19 | TGTGCCAGTAGTGCCAGACAGGGAGACCAGCCCCAGCATTTT | CASSARQGDQPQHF
TRBJ1-1 | NA | few | TRBV30 | TGTGCCTGGAGTGCTCGAGGGACTGAAGCTTTCTTT | CAWSARGTEAFF
TRBJ2-5 | TRBD2 | NA | TRBV13 | TGTGCCAGCAGCTTAGTGGGTCTAGCGGGAACACAAGAGACCCAGTACTTC | CASSLVGLAGTQETQYF
TRBJ2-7 | TRBD1 | few | TRBV5-1 | TGCGCCAGCAGCCAGGACAGGGACCGCGAGCAGTACTTC | CASSQDRDREQYF
TRBJ2-5 | NA | few | TRBV5-4 | TGTGCCAGCAGCTCTTCATTCAGTTCCGAGACCCAGTACTTC | CASSSSFSSETQYF
TRBJ2-1 | NA | NA | TRBV14 | TGTGCCAGCAGCCAAGAGCGGATCAATGAGCAGTTCTTC | CASSQERINEQFF
TRBJ2-1 | NA | few | TRBV15 | TGTGCCACCAGCCGAGGGACGGCGAGCTCCTACAATGAGCAGTTCTTC | CATSRGTASSYNEQFF
TRBJ2-6 | NA | NA | TRBV18 | TGTGCCAGCTCGGAGGGCTCTGGGGCCAACGTCCTGACTTTC | CASSEGSGANVLTF
TRBJ2-5 | NA | few | TRBV23-1 | TGCGCCAGCAGTCAATCGATCGGGGGGCGGGAGACCCAGTACTTC | CASSQSIGGRETQYF
TRBJ2-7 | NA | NA | TRBV29-1 | TGCAGCGTCTTACCCCCAAGTCCCGGTGGGGAGCAGTACTTC | CSVLPPSPGGEQYF
TRBJ1-1 | NA | NA | TRBV6-1 | TGTGCCAGCAGGGACCAGAACACTGAAGCTTTCTTT | CASRDQNTEAFF
TRBJ2-4 | TRBD2 | few | TRBV5-4 | TGTGCCAGCAGCCGGGACCTAGCGGGGGTCCAGAGCCACATTCAGTACTTC | CASSRDLAGVQSHIQYF
TRBJ1-6 | NA | NA | TRBV7-2 | TGTGCCAGTGCCGGGGGGCCTAATTCACCCCTCCACTTT | CASAGGPNSPLHF
TRBJ1-2 | TRBD1 | NA | TRBV6-5 | TGTGCCAGCAGCCGGACAGGAGCCTATGGCTACACCTTC | CASSRTGAYGYTF